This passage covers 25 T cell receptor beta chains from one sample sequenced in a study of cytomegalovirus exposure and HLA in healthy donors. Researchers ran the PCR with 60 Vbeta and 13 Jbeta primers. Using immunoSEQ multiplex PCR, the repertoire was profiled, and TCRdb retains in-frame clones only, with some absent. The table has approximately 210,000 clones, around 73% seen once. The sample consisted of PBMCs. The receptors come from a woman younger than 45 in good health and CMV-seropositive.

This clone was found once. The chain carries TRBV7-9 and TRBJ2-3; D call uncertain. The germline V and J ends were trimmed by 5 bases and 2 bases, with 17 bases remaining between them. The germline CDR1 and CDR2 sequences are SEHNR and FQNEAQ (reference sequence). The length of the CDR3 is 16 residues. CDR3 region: CASSRMTSRLTDTQYF. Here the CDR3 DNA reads TGTGCCAGCAGCCGGATGACAAGCCGGCTCACAGATACGCAGTATTTT.

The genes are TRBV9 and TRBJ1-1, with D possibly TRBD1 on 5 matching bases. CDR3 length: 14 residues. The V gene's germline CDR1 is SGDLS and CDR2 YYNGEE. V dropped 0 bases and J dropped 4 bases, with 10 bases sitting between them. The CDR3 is CASSVAVGGTEAFF. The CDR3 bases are TGTGCCAGCAGCGTAGCTGTGGGGGGCACTGAAGCTTTCTTT.

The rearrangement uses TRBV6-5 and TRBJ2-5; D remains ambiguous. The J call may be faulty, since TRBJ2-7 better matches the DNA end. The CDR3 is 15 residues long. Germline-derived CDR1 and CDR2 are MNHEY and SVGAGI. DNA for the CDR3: TGTGCCAGCAGTTACTCGGGCGCAGGAACCTACGAGCAGTACTTC. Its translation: CASSYSGAGTYEQYF.

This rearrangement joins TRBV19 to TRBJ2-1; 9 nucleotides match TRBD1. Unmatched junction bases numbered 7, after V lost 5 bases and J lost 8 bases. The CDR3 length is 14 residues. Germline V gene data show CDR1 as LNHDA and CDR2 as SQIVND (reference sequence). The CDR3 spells CASSRTGEFYEQFF. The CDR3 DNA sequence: TGTGCCAGTAGTCGGACAGGGGAATTCTATGAGCAGTTCTTC. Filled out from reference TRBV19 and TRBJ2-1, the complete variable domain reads DGGITQSPKYLFRKEGQNVTLSCEQNLNHDAMYWYRQDPGQGLRLIYYSQIVNDFQKGDIAEGYSVSREKKESFPLTVTSAQKNPTAFYLCASSRTGEFYEQFFGPGTRLTVL.

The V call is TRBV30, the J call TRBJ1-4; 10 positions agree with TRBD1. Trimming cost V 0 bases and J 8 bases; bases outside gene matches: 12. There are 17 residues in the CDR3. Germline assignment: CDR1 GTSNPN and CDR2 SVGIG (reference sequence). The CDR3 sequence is CAWSVYGTGDPQEKLFF. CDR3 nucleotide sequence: TGTGCCTGGAGTGTATATGGGACAGGGGACCCGCAGGAAAAACTGTTTTTT.

The DNA of the CDR3 is TGCAGCGCCGGGAACAGGGTGACTAATGAAAAACTGTTTTTT. Translating it yields CSAGNRVTNEKLFF. The chain has TRBV29-1 and TRBJ1-4, with a weak D call TRBD1 (6 bases). The CDR3 has 14 residues. Trimming pared 7 bases from V and 2 bases from J, leaving 14 bases between. Germline loops: CDR1 SQVTM, CDR2 ANQGSEA. The variable domain in full, completed from reference TRBV29-1 and TRBJ1-4, reads SAVISQKPSRDICQRGTSLTIQCQVDSQVTMMFWYRQQPGQSLTLIATANQGSEATYESGFVIDKFPISRPNLTFSTLTVSNMSPEDSSIYLCSAGNRVTNEKLFFGSGTQLSVL.

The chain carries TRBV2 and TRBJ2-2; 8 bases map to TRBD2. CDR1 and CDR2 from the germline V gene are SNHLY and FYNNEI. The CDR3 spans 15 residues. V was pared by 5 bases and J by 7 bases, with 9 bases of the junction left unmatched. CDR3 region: CASSNRGGTGGELFF. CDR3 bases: TGTGCCAGCAGTAACCGGGGGGGGACGGGCGGGGAGCTGTTTTTT.

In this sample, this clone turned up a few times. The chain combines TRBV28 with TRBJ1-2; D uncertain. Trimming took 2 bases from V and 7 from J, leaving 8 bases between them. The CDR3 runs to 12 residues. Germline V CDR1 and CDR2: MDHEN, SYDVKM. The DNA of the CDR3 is TGTGCCAGCAGTTTAAACTCCGGTGGCTACACCTTC. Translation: CASSLNSGGYTF.

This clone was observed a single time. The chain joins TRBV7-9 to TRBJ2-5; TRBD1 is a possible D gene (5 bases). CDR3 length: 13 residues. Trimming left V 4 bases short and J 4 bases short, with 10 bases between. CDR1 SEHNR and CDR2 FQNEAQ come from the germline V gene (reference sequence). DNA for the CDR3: TGTGCCAGCAGCTCCAGTGGGGCAGAGACCCAGTACTTC. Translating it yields CASSSSGAETQYF.

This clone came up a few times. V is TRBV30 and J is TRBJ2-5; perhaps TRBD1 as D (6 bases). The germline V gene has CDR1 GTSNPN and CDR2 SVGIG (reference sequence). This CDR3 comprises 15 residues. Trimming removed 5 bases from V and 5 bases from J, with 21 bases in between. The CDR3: CAWGDQWGLGETQYF. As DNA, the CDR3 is TGTGCCTGGGGGGACCAGTGGGGGCTGGGTGAGACCCAGTACTTC. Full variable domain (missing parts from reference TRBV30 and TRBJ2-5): SQTIHQWPATLVQPVGSPLSLECTVEGTSNPNLYWYRQAAGRGLQLLFYSVGIGQISSEVPQNLSASRPQDRQFILSSKKLLLSDSGFYLCAWGDQWGLGETQYFGPGTRLLVL.

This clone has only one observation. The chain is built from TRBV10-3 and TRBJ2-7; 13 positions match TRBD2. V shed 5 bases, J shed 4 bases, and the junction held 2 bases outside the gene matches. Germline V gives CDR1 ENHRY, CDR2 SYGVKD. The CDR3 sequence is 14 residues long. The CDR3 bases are TGTGCCATCAGTCGGACTAGCGGGGGATACGAGCAGTACTTC. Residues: CAISRTSGGYEQYF.

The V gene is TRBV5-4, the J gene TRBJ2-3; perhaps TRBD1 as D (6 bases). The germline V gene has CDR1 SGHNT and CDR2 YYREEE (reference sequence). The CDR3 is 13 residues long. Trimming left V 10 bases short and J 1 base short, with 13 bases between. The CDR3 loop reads CACKPGGTDTQYF. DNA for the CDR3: TGTGCCTGTAAACCAGGGGGCACAGATACGCAGTATTTT.

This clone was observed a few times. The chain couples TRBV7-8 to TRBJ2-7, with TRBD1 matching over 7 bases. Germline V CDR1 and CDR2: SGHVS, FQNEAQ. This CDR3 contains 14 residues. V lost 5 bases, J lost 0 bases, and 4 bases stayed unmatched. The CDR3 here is CASSGTGDSYEQYF. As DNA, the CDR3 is TGTGCCAGCAGCGGAACAGGGGACTCCTACGAGCAGTACTTC.

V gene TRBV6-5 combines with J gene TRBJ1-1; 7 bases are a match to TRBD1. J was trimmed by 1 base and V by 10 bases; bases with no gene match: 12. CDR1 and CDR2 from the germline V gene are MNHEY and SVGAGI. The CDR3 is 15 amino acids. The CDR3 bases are TGTGCCACGGGCTTTTGGACAGGTGCGAACACTGAAGCTTTCTTT. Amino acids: CATGFWTGANTEAFF.

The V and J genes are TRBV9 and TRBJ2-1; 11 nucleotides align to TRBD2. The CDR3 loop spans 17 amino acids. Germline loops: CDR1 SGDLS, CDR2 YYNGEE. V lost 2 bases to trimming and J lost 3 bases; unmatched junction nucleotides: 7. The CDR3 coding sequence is TGTGCCAGCAGCGTGGGGCAGACTAGCGGGGTCTACAATGAGCAGTTCTTC. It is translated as CASSVGQTSGVYNEQFF.

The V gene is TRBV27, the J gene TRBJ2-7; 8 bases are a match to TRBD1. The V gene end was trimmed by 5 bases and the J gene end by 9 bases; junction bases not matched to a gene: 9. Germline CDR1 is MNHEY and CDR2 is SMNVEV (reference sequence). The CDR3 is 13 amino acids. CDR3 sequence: CASSKKGQGVQYF. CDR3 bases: TGTGCCAGCAGTAAAAAAGGACAGGGTGTGCAGTACTTC.

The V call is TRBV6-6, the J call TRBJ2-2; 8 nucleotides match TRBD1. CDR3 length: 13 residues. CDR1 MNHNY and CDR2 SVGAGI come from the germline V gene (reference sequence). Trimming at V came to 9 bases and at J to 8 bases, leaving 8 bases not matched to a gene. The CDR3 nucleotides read TGTGCCAGTAATGGACAGGGAAGAGGGGAGCTGTTTTTT. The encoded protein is CASNGQGRGELFF.

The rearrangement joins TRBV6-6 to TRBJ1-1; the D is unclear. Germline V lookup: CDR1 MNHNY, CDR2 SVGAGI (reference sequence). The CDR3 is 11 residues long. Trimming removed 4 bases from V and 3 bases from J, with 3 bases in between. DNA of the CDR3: TGTGCCAGCAGTTTATACACTGAAGCTTTCTTT. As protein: CASSLYTEAFF.

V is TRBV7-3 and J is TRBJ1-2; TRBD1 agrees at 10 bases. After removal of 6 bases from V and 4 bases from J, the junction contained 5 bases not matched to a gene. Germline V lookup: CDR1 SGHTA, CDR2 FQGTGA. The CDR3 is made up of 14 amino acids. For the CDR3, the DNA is TGTGCCAGCAGACCCGGGACAGGGGCCTATGGCTACACCTTC. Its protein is CASRPGTGAYGYTF.

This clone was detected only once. CDR3: CASSLVSQWANYGYTF. As DNA, the CDR3 is TGTGCCAGCAGCTTAGTATCCCAGTGGGCGAACTATGGCTACACCTTC. This chain connects TRBV7-9 to TRBJ1-2; D is undetermined. Per the germline V gene, CDR1 is SEHNR and CDR2 is FQNEAQ (reference sequence). The germline V and J ends were trimmed by 1 base and 2 bases, with 14 bases remaining between them. This CDR3 spans 16 amino acids.

The CDR3 region is CSAPRRRGTFF. The CDR3 nucleotides read TGCAGTGCCCCCCGGAGGAGGGGAACTTTCTTT. V and J are TRBV20-1 and TRBJ1-1, with a weak D call TRBD1 (5 bases). Germline CDR1 DFQATT, CDR2 SNEGSKA (reference sequence). Trimming left V 6 bases short and J 12 bases short, with 17 bases between. The CDR3 is 11 amino acids.

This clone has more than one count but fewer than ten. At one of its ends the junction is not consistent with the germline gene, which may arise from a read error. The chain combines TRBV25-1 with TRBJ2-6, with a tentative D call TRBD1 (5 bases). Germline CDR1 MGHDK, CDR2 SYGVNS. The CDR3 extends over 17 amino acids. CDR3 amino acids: CASSEYASVSGANVLNF. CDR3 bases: TGTGCCAGCAGTGAATATGCTTCCGTCTCTGGGGCCAACGTCCTGAATTTC.

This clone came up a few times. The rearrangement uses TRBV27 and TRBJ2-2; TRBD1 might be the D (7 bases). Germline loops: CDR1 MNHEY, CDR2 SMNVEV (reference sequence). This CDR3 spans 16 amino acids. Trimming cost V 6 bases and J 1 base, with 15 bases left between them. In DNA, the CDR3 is TGTGCCAGCAGAAGGTGGCAGGGGGGGAACACCGGGGAGCTGTTTTTT. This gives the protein CASRRWQGGNTGELFF.

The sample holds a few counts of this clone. The CDR3 region is CASSSHGAGVGGYTF. CDR3 nucleotide sequence: TGTGCCAGCAGCTCTCACGGGGCAGGGGTGGGCGGCTACACCTTC. The rearrangement uses TRBV28 and TRBJ1-2, with D perhaps TRBD1 (6 bases). V was cut by 6 bases and J by 8 bases, with 22 bases left in between. The germline gives CDR1 MDHEN, CDR2 SYDVKM. The CDR3 contains 15 residues.

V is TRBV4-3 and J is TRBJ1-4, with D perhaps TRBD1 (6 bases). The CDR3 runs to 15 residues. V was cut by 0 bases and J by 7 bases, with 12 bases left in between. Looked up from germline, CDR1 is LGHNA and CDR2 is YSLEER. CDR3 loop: CASSQDPTGSEKLFF. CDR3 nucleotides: TGCGCCAGCAGCCAAGATCCAACAGGGAGTGAAAAACTGTTTTTT.